The 21 T cell receptor beta chains listed next were all sequenced from one sample in a study of OX40 agonist ivuxolimab in advanced cancers. TCRdb's table, derived via immunoSEQ multiplex PCR, lists solely in-frame clones and lacks some. The sample lists about 20,000 clones; roughly nine tenths were seen once. Sequenced material: CD4+ or CD8+ T cells sorted from blood, taken in a trial of the OX40 agonist ivuxolimab. These receptors all come from an adult with an advanced solid tumor such as melanoma, head and neck, liver or kidney cancer.

The genes are TRBV19 and TRBJ2-6; the match to TRBD1 covers 8 bases. From germline, CDR1 is LNHDA and CDR2 SQIVND (reference sequence). V shed 8 bases, J shed 0 bases, and the junction held 9 bases outside the gene matches. This CDR3 is built from 17 residues. The CDR3: CASSTGAIGSGANVLTF. CDR3 DNA: TGTGCCAGTTCGACAGGGGCAATTGGCTCTGGGGCCAACGTCCTGACTTTC. Full variable domain (remainder filled in from reference TRBV19 and TRBJ2-6): DGGITQSPKYLFRKEGQNVTLSCEQNLNHDAMYWYRQDPGQGLRLIYYSQIVNDFQKGDIAEGYSVSREKKESFPLTVTSAQKNPTAFYLCASSTGAIGSGANVLTFGAGSRLTVL.

This clone was found once. The genes are TRBV5-1 and TRBJ1-2, with a weak D call TRBD1 (6 bases). The ends were cut back, 5 bases at V and 1 base at J, with 12 bases in the middle. Germline CDR1 and CDR2: SGHRS and YFSETQ. This CDR3 has 14 residues. The CDR3 nucleotides read TGCGCCAGCAGTCGGGACACCAATAACTATGGCTACACCTTC. Protein: CASSRDTNNYGYTF.

The CDR3 bases are TGCGCCAGCAGCTTTGGTTTGGGACTAGCGGTCGCGAACACCGGGGAGCTGTTTTTT. Its protein product is CASSFGLGLAVANTGELFF. The chain joins TRBV5-1 to TRBJ2-2, with 11 bases matching TRBD2. CDR1 and CDR2 from the germline V gene are SGHRS and YFSETQ. With 2 bases clipped from V and 0 bases from J, the junction kept 9 bases outside the gene matches. CDR3 length equals 19 residues.

CDR3 nucleotides: TGTGCCAGCTCACCCTCCTTGACAAACACGGGGGAGCAGTACTTC. It translates to CASSPSLTNTGEQYF. V usage is TRBV18 and J usage is TRBJ2-7; tentatively, D is TRBD2 (5 bases). The length of the CDR3 is 15 residues. The V end lost 3 bases, the J end lost 7 bases, and 19 bases lay between the germline ends. Germline loops: CDR1 KGHSH, CDR2 LQKENI.

The chain has TRBV7-2 and TRBJ2-7, with D perhaps assigned TRBD1 or TRBD2 (5 bases each). V was shortened by 4 bases and J by 3 bases, with 19 bases between the two germline ends. This CDR3 region has 16 residues. Germline V gives CDR1 SGHTA, CDR2 FQGNSA. The CDR3 bases are TGTGCCAGCAGCTCTGGACGGGGCCCCAAGGTCTACGAGCAGTACTTC. This codes for CASSSGRGPKVYEQYF.

The rearrangement uses TRBV7-9 and TRBJ1-6; D uncertain. This CDR3 spans 13 amino acids. V lost 4 bases and J 8 bases, leaving 9 bases between the germline ends. Germline CDR1 SEHNR, CDR2 FQNEAQ (reference sequence). The CDR3 region has the DNA TGTGCCAGCAGCTACAATTCATATTCACCCCTCCACTTT. This gives the protein CASSYNSYSPLHF.

The gene calls are TRBV11-3 and TRBJ2-7, with 10 bases matching TRBD2. This CDR3 is 15 amino acids long. V trimming: 5 bases; J trimming: 3 bases; junction bases outside the gene matches: 7. Germline CDR1 and CDR2: SGHNT and YENEEA. DNA for the CDR3: TGTGCCAGCAGCCGTTCTAGCGGGAGTGGCTACGAGCAGTACTTC. Translating it yields CASSRSSGSGYEQYF.

V usage is TRBV4-3 and J usage is TRBJ2-3; 10 bases match TRBD2. The CDR3 runs 16 residues. Germline V gene lookup returns CDR1 LGHNA and CDR2 YSLEER. Trimming at V came to 3 bases and at J to 2 bases, leaving 5 bases not matched to a gene. This CDR3 is CASSHVAGGLTDTQYF. DNA for the CDR3: TGCGCCAGCAGCCATGTAGCGGGGGGACTCACAGATACGCAGTATTTT.

The CDR3: CATSRARETQYF. In nucleotides, the CDR3 is TGTGCCACCAGCAGAGCGAGAGAGACCCAGTACTTC. The chain recombines TRBV15 with TRBJ2-5; unclear D gene. CDR1 and CDR2 (germline): LNHNV, YYDKDF (reference sequence). V gave up 1 base and J gave up 4 bases, with 4 bases separating them. The CDR3 spans 12 residues.

The V and J genes are TRBV5-1 and TRBJ2-2; 10 bases are shared with TRBD2. V was pared by 0 bases and J by 1 base, with 6 bases of the junction left unmatched. Germline loops: CDR1 SGHRS, CDR2 YFSETQ. The CDR3 is made up of 18 amino acids. CDR3 sequence: CASSLVDLAGENTGELFF. DNA for the CDR3: TGCGCCAGCAGCTTGGTCGACCTAGCGGGGGAGAACACCGGGGAGCTGTTTTTT. The variable domain in full, completed from reference TRBV5-1 and TRBJ2-2, reads KAGVTQTPRYLIKTRGQQVTLSCSPISGHRSVSWYQQTPGQGLQFLFEYFSETQRNKGNFPGRFSGRQFSNSRSEMNVSTLELGDSALYLCASSLVDLAGENTGELFFGEGSRLTVL.

This chain links TRBV7-3 with TRBJ2-5, with a weak D call TRBD2 (6 bases). Germline CDR1 reads SGHTA; CDR2 reads FQGTGA. This CDR3 has 15 residues. The V end was cut by 0 bases, the J end by 5 bases, with 13 bases between. CDR3 protein: CASSLTAGMGETQYF. Here the CDR3 DNA reads TGTGCCAGCAGCTTAACTGCGGGGATGGGGGAGACCCAGTACTTC.

The chain combines TRBV6-1 with TRBJ2-3, with D maybe TRBD2 (6 bases). CDR3 length equals 16 residues. Germline values: CDR1 MNHNS, CDR2 SASEGT. V was trimmed by 2 bases and J by 1 base, leaving 13 bases between them. CDR3: CASSEMEGSGTDTQYF. The CDR3 DNA is TGTGCCAGCAGTGAAATGGAGGGGTCGGGCACAGATACGCAGTATTTT.

The CDR3 DNA sequence: TGTGCCAGCAGCTTGGGACTAGCGGGATCCTACGAGCAGTACTTC. It codes for CASSLGLAGSYEQYF. The chain recombines TRBV5-4 with TRBJ2-7, with 11 bases aligning to TRBD2. V lost 0 bases to trimming and J lost 1 base; unmatched junction nucleotides: 0. The CDR3 loop spans 15 amino acids. CDR1 is SGHNT, CDR2 YYREEE, per germline (reference sequence). Using reference TRBV5-4 and TRBJ2-7 for the parts outside the CDR3, the full variable domain is ETGVTQSPTHLIKTRGQQVTLRCSSQSGHNTVSWYQQALGQGPQFIFQYYREEENGRGNFPPRFSGLQFPNYSSELNVNALELDDSALYLCASSLGLAGSYEQYFGPGTRLTVT.

The V and J genes are TRBV5-6 and TRBJ1-6; D ambiguous. The CDR3 length is 13 residues. The germline gives CDR1 SGHDT, CDR2 YYEEEE. V gave up 2 bases and J gave up 6 bases, with 6 bases separating them. CDR3 sequence (DNA): TGTGCCAGCAGCTTAGGTGGTAATTCACCCCTCCACTTT. This encodes CASSLGGNSPLHF.

The chain uses TRBV9 and TRBJ1-6, with 7 bases matching TRBD1. Germline values: CDR1 SGDLS, CDR2 YYNGEE. The V gene end was trimmed by 6 bases and the J gene end by 4 bases; junction bases not matched to a gene: 7. This CDR3 is built from 15 residues. The CDR3 DNA reads as TGTGCCAGCACGCACGGGACAGCTTATAATTCACCCCTCCACTTT. Its protein is CASTHGTAYNSPLHF.

V and J are TRBV6-5 and TRBJ1-5; 7 positions agree with TRBD1. This CDR3 spans 13 amino acids. Germline V gene data show CDR1 as MNHEY and CDR2 as SVGAGI. V lost 5 bases, J lost 9 bases, and 7 bases stayed unmatched. The CDR3 loop is CASSTGVGSPQHF. In nucleotides, the CDR3 is TGTGCCAGCAGTACAGGGGTAGGATCGCCCCAGCATTTT.

The chain uses TRBV6-5 and TRBJ2-5; D may be TRBD2 (6 bases). The CDR3 consists of 16 residues. V was clipped by 1 base and J by 6 bases, with 18 bases between them. Germline CDR1 MNHEY, CDR2 SVGAGI. This CDR3 reads CASSYLGGLSPQTQYF. As DNA, the CDR3 is TGTGCCAGCAGTTACTTGGGAGGACTGAGCCCCCAGACCCAGTACTTC.

The chain employs TRBV2 and TRBJ1-6, with D unresolved. Germline CDR1 SNHLY, CDR2 FYNNEI. Deletions cut 5 bases from V and 10 bases from J, with 18 bases between. The length of the CDR3 is 15 residues. The CDR3 region is CASSRTASGVSPLHF. For the CDR3, the DNA is TGTGCCAGCAGTCGGACCGCGTCCGGAGTCTCACCCCTCCACTTT.

The chain recombines TRBV7-9 with TRBJ2-2; 12 positions match TRBD2. Germline trimming cut 7 bases from V and 7 bases from J; bases unmatched to any gene: 7. Germline CDR1 reads SEHNR; CDR2 reads FQNEAQ (reference sequence). The CDR3 covers 15 residues. In DNA, the CDR3 is TGTGCCAGCACGTTACTAGCGGGAGGCGACGGGGAGCTGTTTTTT. Amino acids: CASTLLAGGDGELFF.

The gene calls are TRBV7-9 and TRBJ1-3, with 7 bases matching TRBD1. Germline-derived CDR1 and CDR2 are SEHNR and FQNEAQ (reference sequence). This CDR3 has 14 residues. The ends lost 5 bases at V and 4 bases at J; junction bases unmatched: 5. For the CDR3, the DNA is TGTGCCAGCAGCCTTACAGGGGTCGGAAACACCATATATTTT. This sequence encodes CASSLTGVGNTIYF.

V and J are TRBV19 and TRBJ1-5; no reliable D call. Trimming pared 10 bases from V and 0 bases from J, leaving 16 bases between. Per the germline V gene, CDR1 is LNHDA and CDR2 is SQIVND (reference sequence). This CDR3 is 15 amino acids long. CDR3 residues: CATRSRMNSNQPQHF. CDR3 DNA sequence: TGTGCCACTAGAAGCCGAATGAATAGCAATCAGCCCCAGCATTTT.